This is a list of T cell receptor beta chains from one sample in a study of blood T cell repertoires in COVID-19. The table came from immunoSEQ multiplex PCR; TCRdb's copy has only in-frame clones and leaves some out. The table lists roughly 160,000 clones, over 70% of them singletons. Sequences were obtained from PBMCs or T cells enriched from blood (not recorded which). These receptors all come from a woman aged 60-70 years who had recovered from COVID-19. CDR3s include the opening cysteine and the closing phenylalanine or tryptophan. The D gene is left open where the match is weak. The size of a clone is reported for some rows only, either as once, few or many, or as a class for expanded clones.

.	TRBV30	.	TRBJ1-2	CAWTKSRENYGYTF	TGTGCCTGGACCAAGTCCAGGGAAAACTATGGCTACACCTTC
.	TRBV7-9	.	TRBJ2-2	CASSSDWNTGELFF	TGTGCCAGCAGCTCCGACTGGAACACCGGGGAGCTGTTTTTT
.	TRBV3-1/TRBV3-2	.	TRBJ1-2	CASSQVLVTELNYGYTF	TGTGCCAGCAGCCAAGTATTGGTGACAGAACTTAACTATGGCTACACCTTC
.	TRBV2	.	TRBJ2-3	CASSVRDTQYF	TGTGCCAGCAGTGTGAGAGATACGCAGTATTTT
.	TRBV29-1	.	TRBJ1-1	CSGTENTEAFF	TGCAGCGGGACAGAGAACACTGAAGCTTTCTTT
.	TRBV24-1	TRBD1	TRBJ1-3	CATSESPGQGPGNTIYF	TGTGCCACCAGTGAGTCGCCGGGACAGGGACCCGGAAACACCATATATTTT
.	TRBV5-5	.	TRBJ1-1	CASSFGGNTEAFF	TGTGCCAGCAGCTTCGGAGGAAACACTGAAGCTTTCTTT
.	TRBV28	.	TRBJ1-2	CASRPTPGSGGYTF	TGTGCCAGCAGACCCACCCCCGGGTCGGGTGGCTACACCTTC
.	TRBV12-3/TRBV12-4	TRBD1	TRBJ1-1	CASSTRPGGAFF	TGTGCCAGCAGTACGAGACCAGGGGGAGCTTTCTTT
once	TRBV27	.	TRBJ2-1	CASSLSREINEQFF	TGTGCCAGCAGTTTAAGCCGGGAGATCAATGAGCAGTTCTTC
.	TRBV7-2	TRBD1	TRBJ1-5	CASSYRGNQPQHF	TGTGCCAGCAGCTACAGGGGAAATCAGCCCCAGCATTTT
.	TRBV6-4	.	TRBJ2-3	CASSPQISALDTQYF	TGTGCCAGCAGTCCACAAATAAGCGCGTTAGATACGCAGTATTTT
.	TRBV5-1	.	TRBJ2-3	CASSPEASTDTQYF	TGCGCCAGCAGCCCGGAGGCTAGCACAGATACGCAGTATTTT
.	TRBV4-2	TRBD1	TRBJ1-2	CASSQDRQGPYGYTF	TGTGCCAGCAGCCAAGACCGACAGGGACCCTATGGCTACACCTTC
once	TRBV12-3/TRBV12-4	TRBD1	TRBJ2-1	CASSPDREQFF	TGTGCCAGCAGCCCGGACAGGGAGCAGTTCTTC
.	TRBV5-5	.	TRBJ1-6	CASSLLQGNSPLHF	TGTGCCAGCAGCTTGCTCCAGGGTAATTCACCCCTCCACTTT
.	TRBV19	TRBD2	TRBJ2-7	CASSKTASGRTYEQYF	TGTGCCAGCTCCAAAACTGCTAGCGGGAGGACTTACGAGCAGTACTTC
few	TRBV28	.	TRBJ1-5	CASSLGGGAGYQPQHF	TGTGCCAGCAGTTTGGGTGGGGGGGCCGGTTATCAGCCCCAGCATTTT
.	TRBV2	.	TRBJ2-1	CASGYYDEQFF	TGTGCCAGCGGATACTACGACGAGCAGTTCTTC
once	TRBV2	.	TRBJ1-4	CASTQSGVANEKLFF	TGTGCCAGCACTCAATCGGGGGTGGCTAATGAAAAACTGTTTTTT
.	TRBV4-1	.	TRBJ1-3	CASSHRQGALSGNTIYF	TGCGCCAGCAGCCATCGACAAGGGGCCCTCTCTGGAAACACCATATATTTT
few	TRBV5-6	.	TRBJ1-4	CASSLSGRPNEKLFF	TGTGCCAGCAGCTTGAGCGGGCGGCCGAATGAAAAACTGTTTTTT
.	TRBV29-1	TRBD1	TRBJ1-2	CSVQKDRGYYGYTF	TGCAGCGTCCAAAAGGACAGGGGTTACTATGGCTACACCTTC
.	TRBV18	.	TRBJ1-4	CASFASGPAGGEKLFF	TGTGCCTCTTTCGCCTCGGGCCCTGCGGGAGGTGAAAAACTGTTTTTT
.	TRBV19	TRBD1	TRBJ1-2	CASTTRGQGDGYTF	TGTGCCAGTACCACAAGAGGGCAGGGGGACGGCTACACCTTC
.	TRBV30	TRBD1	TRBJ1-2	CAWTRDRRSYGYTF	TGTGCCTGGACCCGGGACAGGAGATCCTATGGCTACACCTTC
.	TRBV3-1/TRBV3-2	TRBD2	TRBJ2-3	CASSWAGGSDTQYF	TGTGCCAGCAGCTGGGCGGGGGGGTCAGATACGCAGTATTTT
.	TRBV5-1	.	TRBJ2-5	CASSLESLASKQGETQYF	TGCGCCAGCAGCTTGGAGTCGCTGGCGTCCAAGCAGGGGGAGACCCAGTACTTC
.	TRBV19	.	TRBJ1-5	CASSSVFANQPQHF	TGTGCCAGTAGTTCGGTCTTCGCCAATCAGCCCCAGCATTTT
.	TRBV7-3	TRBD2	TRBJ2-7	CASSLRGGDEQYF	TGTGCCAGCAGCTTACGCGGGGGAGACGAGCAGTACTTC
.	TRBV18	.	TRBJ1-5	CASSPETGNQPQHF	TGTGCCAGCTCACCAGAGACGGGAAATCAGCCCCAGCATTTT
.	TRBV15	.	TRBJ1-2	CATSRDSGANYGYTF	TGTGCCACCAGCAGAGATTCCGGGGCTAACTATGGCTACACCTTC
few	TRBV5-1	TRBD1	TRBJ1-5	CAILGQLYSNQPQHF	TGCGCCATACTGGGACAGCTGTATAGCAATCAGCCCCAGCATTTT
.	TRBV12-5	TRBD2	TRBJ2-7	CASGLISTSGGIYEQYF	TGTGCTAGTGGTTTGATTTCGACTAGCGGGGGGATCTACGAGCAGTACTTC
.	TRBV29-1	.	TRBJ1-1	CSVGYRANEAFF	TGCAGCGTTGGGTACAGGGCCAATGAAGCTTTCTTT
.	TRBV6-6	.	TRBJ1-5	CASNLMGGRQPQHF	TGTGCCAGCAATCTGATGGGGGGTCGGCAGCCCCAGCATTTT
.	TRBV28	.	TRBJ2-5	CASSLAGAQETQYF	TGTGCCAGCAGTTTAGCAGGGGCACAAGAGACCCAGTACTTC
.	TRBV7-3	TRBD1	TRBJ2-1	CASSLDRDGNEQFF	TGTGCCAGCAGCTTGGACAGGGATGGGAATGAGCAGTTCTTC
.	TRBV24-1	.	TRBJ1-4	CAGTSDGLNEKLFF	TGTGCCGGAACTTCGGACGGACTTAATGAAAAACTGTTTTTT
.	TRBV19	.	TRBJ1-1	CASSIDWAAEAFF	TGTGCCAGTAGTATAGATTGGGCCGCTGAAGCTTTCTTT
.	TRBV18	.	TRBJ2-6	CASSPGTPGANVLTF	TGTGCCAGCTCACCCGGGACACCTGGGGCCAACGTCCTGACTTTC
few	TRBV28	TRBD1	TRBJ1-6	CAIRDRNNSPLHF	TGTGCCATCCGGGACAGGAATAATTCACCCCTCCACTTT
.	TRBV20-1	.	TRBJ1-2	CSARVGGYTF	TGCAGTGCTAGGGTCGGTGGCTACACCTTC
.	TRBV9	.	TRBJ2-5	CASSPNTGGGETQYF	TGTGCCAGCAGCCCGAACACGGGGGGCGGAGAGACCCAGTACTTC
.	TRBV6-5	.	TRBJ2-7	CASRQTFFGITVQYF	TGTGCCAGCAGACAGACTTTCTTCGGGATTACCGTCCAGTACTTC